The present T cell receptor (beta chain) was sequenced within a study of blood T cell repertoires in COVID-19. Looking at the study overall: Sites across the United States, Italy and Spain contributed samples from acute and convalescent COVID-19. T cells, B-cell-depleted T cells, or PBMCs provided the cDNA or gDNA that served as material.

In the study's own analysis: Estimated nucleated cell counts came from reference gene primer amplification. The repertoire was sequenced with immunoSEQ multiplex PCR; TCRdb's copy has only in-frame clones and lacks some. V, J and clone size were drawn from that table, and D and trimming were deduced from the DNA. Among about 73,000 clones listed, approximately 89% were seen once. Trimming at V came to 5 bases and at J to 3 bases, leaving 7 bases not matched to a gene. Germline CDR1 and CDR2: SGHVS and FQNEAQ. This CDR3 is built from 14 residues. This sequence joins TRBV7-8 and TRBJ2-7; 7 nucleotides line up with TRBD2. The sequence was obtained from a man of 80 years or more with acute or convalescent COVID-19. Specimen: peripheral blood. The CDR3 bases are TGTGCCAGCAGCCCGTCCGGGACTAACTACGAGCAGTACTTC. Encoded protein: CASSPSGTNYEQYF.